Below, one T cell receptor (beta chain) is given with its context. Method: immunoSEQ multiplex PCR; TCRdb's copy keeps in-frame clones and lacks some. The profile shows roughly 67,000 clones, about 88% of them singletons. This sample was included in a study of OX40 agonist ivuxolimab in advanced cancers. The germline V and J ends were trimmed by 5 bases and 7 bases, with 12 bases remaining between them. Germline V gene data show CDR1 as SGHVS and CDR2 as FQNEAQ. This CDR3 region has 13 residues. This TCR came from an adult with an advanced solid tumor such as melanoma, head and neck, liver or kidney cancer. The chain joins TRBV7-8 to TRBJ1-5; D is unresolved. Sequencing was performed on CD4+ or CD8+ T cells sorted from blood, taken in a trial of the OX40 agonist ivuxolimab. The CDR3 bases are TGTGCCAGCAGCCAGACTCAGGTCCAGCCCCAGCATTTT. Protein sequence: CASSQTQVQPQHF.